What follows are 2 T cell receptor beta chains derived from one specimen sequenced in a study of Ad26.COV2.S vaccination and SARS-CoV-2 variants. As to treatment: around 19 received Ad26.COV2.S at low or high dose, single or two shots; 5 received placebo; per-sample allocation not given. Repertoires come from day 63 after the first vaccine or placebo injection. Using immunoSEQ multiplex PCR, the repertoire was profiled, and TCRdb retains in-frame clones only, with some absent. Counted here are under 300,000 clones, 70% to 90% occurring once; the ten biggest clones make up roughly 3%. The sample was peripheral blood, taken in a trial of Ad26.COV2.S vaccine versus placebo. The receptors shown here come from a person aged 18-65 years who received the Ad26.COV2.S COVID-19 vaccine or a placebo.

The CDR3 bases are TGTGCCAGCACCTCCTCATTAGTCGGGGGGAGCACAGATACGCAGTATTTT. Translated: CASTSSLVGGSTDTQYF. The chain combines TRBV7-8 with TRBJ2-3; 7 nucleotides agree with TRBD2. Germline V gene sequence: CDR1 SGHVS, CDR2 FQNEAQ. V lost 7 bases and J lost 0; bases outside the gene matches: 13. CDR3 size: 17 residues.

The CDR3 protein is CASSLLSRGRANEKLFF. CDR3 sequence (DNA): TGTGCCAGCAGCTTATTGTCCCGGGGAAGGGCTAATGAAAAACTGTTTTTT. The rearrangement links TRBV7-2 to TRBJ1-4; D ambiguous. Trimming removed 2 bases at V and 3 bases at J, with 16 bases between. The CDR3 loop spans 17 amino acids. Germline V gene data show CDR1 as SGHTA and CDR2 as FQGNSA.